Below, one TCR beta chain is given with its context. CDR1 and CDR2 from the germline V gene are LNHDA and SQIVND (reference sequence). V was pared by 10 bases and J by 7 bases, with 7 bases of the junction left unmatched. The length of the CDR3 is 14 residues. Profiling relied on immunoSEQ multiplex PCR, and the TCRdb table lists in-frame clones only, not all of them. This sample has about 770,000 clones, with around 70% found just once. The data derive from a study of shared clonotypes between healthy human individuals. Each of the donors was a healthy adult who was HIV-negative and had not had a recent acute infection or vaccination.

Sequencing input: memory CD4+ T cells sorted from blood. As for subset: CD45RA-negative fraction. The chain joins TRBV19 to TRBJ2-2; the match to TRBD2 covers 12 bases. This sequence originates from a woman in her twenties or thirties in good health. CDR3 nucleotides: TGTGCCACCGGACTAGCGGGACGATACGGGGAGCTGTTTTTT. This sequence encodes CATGLAGRYGELFF.